Each of the 6 T cell receptor beta chains below was sequenced from the same sample in a study of Tregs in tolerant kidney transplant recipients. Only in-frame clones appear in the TCRdb table, and some are missing; sequencing was by immunoSEQ multiplex PCR. Of about 240,000 clones detected, roughly 80% appear once; the ten largest clones hold 0.5% to 0.65%. Sequenced input: CD4+ T cells from blood. These receptors all stem from a human donor in good health.

The chain is built from TRBV19 and TRBJ1-5, with a weak D call TRBD1 (5 bases). The CDR3 totals 14 residues. Germline V CDR1 and CDR2: LNHDA, SQIVND (reference sequence). V was trimmed by 4 bases and J by 5 bases, leaving 12 bases between them. In DNA, the CDR3 is TGTGCCAGTAGTACACCGGGGCCCCATCAGCCCCAGCATTTT. Its protein product is CASSTPGPHQPQHF.

The CDR3 bases are TGTGCCAGCTCACCACGACCCGATGGCGGCGGTGGCTACACCTTC. Translating gives CASSPRPDGGGGYTF. The chain is built from TRBV18 and TRBJ1-2, with unresolved D. The CDR3 extends over 15 amino acids. Germline V gene sequence: CDR1 KGHSH, CDR2 LQKENI. V was pared by 1 base and J by 7 bases, with 16 bases between.

J is TRBJ2-7 and V is TRBV6-5, with 9 bases aligning to TRBD2. There are 14 residues in the CDR3. Germline lookup yields CDR1 MNHEY and CDR2 SVGAGI. After removal of 5 bases from V and 3 bases from J, the junction contained 5 bases not matched to a gene. CDR3 amino acids: CASSRVSGSYEQYF. CDR3 DNA: TGTGCCAGCAGTCGGGTTAGCGGGAGCTACGAGCAGTACTTC.

The V and J genes are TRBV6-1 and TRBJ1-1; D possibly corresponds to TRBD1 (6 bases). Germline V gene lookup returns CDR1 MNHNS and CDR2 SASEGT. This CDR3 is 14 amino acids long. Trimming took off 6 bases at V and 7 bases at J, with 18 bases between the two ends. The CDR3 region has the DNA TGTGCCAGCAGCAGACAGGTAGAAGGGGTTGAAGCTTTCTTT. Translated, it gives CASSRQVEGVEAFF.

The chain recombines TRBV27 with TRBJ2-7; TRBD1 agrees at 7 bases. V trimming: 5 bases; J trimming: 0 bases; junction bases outside the gene matches: 4. The CDR3 is made up of 14 amino acids. Germline V gene sequence: CDR1 MNHEY, CDR2 SMNVEV (reference sequence). The CDR3 DNA reads TGTGCCAGCAGTAGGACAGGCCTCTCCTACGAGCAGTACTTC. Encoded protein: CASSRTGLSYEQYF.

The chain carries TRBV11-2 and TRBJ2-7; D is uncertain. The germline V gene encodes CDR1 SGHAT and CDR2 FQNNGV. The V and J ends lost 0 bases and 7 bases respectively, with 16 bases between them. The CDR3 spans 15 residues. The CDR3 here is CASSLDRGGLGEQYF. The CDR3 nucleotides read TGTGCCAGCAGCTTAGATCGAGGCGGCTTGGGAGAGCAGTACTTC.